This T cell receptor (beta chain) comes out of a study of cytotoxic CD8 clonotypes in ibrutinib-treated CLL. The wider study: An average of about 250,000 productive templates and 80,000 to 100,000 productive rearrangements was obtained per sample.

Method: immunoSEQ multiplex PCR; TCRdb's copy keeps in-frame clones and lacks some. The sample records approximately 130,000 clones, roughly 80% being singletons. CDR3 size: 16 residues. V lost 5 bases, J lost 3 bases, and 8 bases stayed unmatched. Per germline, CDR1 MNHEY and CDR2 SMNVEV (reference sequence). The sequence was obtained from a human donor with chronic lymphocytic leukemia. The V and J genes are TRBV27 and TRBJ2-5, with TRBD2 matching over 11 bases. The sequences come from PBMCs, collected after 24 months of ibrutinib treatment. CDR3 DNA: TGTGCCAGCAGTGCCTTCCCGACTAGCGGGGAAGAGACCCAGTACTTC. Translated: CASSAFPTSGEETQYF.